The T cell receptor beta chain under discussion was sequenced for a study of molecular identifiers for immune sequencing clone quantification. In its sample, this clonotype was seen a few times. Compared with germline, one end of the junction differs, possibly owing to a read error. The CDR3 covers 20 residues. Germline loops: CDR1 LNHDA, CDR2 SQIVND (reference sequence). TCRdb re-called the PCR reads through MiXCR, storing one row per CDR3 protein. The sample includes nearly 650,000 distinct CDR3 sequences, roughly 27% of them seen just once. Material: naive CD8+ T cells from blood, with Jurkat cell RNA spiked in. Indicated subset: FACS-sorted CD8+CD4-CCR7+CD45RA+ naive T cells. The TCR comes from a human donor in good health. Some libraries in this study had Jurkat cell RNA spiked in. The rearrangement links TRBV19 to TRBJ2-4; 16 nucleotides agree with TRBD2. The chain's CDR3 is CASSKIGTSGGVVARNIQYF. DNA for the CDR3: TGTGCCAGTAGTAAGATAGGGACTAGCGGGGGGGTAGTGGCCAGAAACATTCAGTACTTC.